Here is one T cell receptor beta chain with its context. This sample stems from a study of tissue T cells after allogeneic stem cell transplantation. This CDR3 contains 14 residues. V was clipped by 4 bases and J by 3 bases, with 10 bases between them. Germline V gives CDR1 MDHEN, CDR2 SYDVKM. CDR3 sequences, V/J genes, frequencies and template counts came from survey-depth TCRbeta sequencing. The repertoire was sequenced with immunoSEQ multiplex PCR; TCRdb's copy has only in-frame clones and lacks some. The sample has about 600 clones, 80% to 90% seen once. This chain joins TRBV28 and TRBJ1-5, with a weak D call TRBD1 (5 bases). The TCR sequence derives from a male patient aged 40 to 70 with steroid-refractory graft-versus-host disease after an allogeneic stem cell transplant. Some T cells may be graft donor cells. The sequencing used duodenal tissue, collected at autopsy. CDR3 residues: CASSSGGNNQPQHF. CDR3 coding DNA: TGTGCCAGCAGTTCGGGGGGAAACAATCAGCCCCAGCATTTT.